A single sample gave rise to the 30 T cell receptor beta chains below, sequenced in a study of shared clonotypes between healthy human individuals. TCRdb's copy holds only in-frame clones and misses some; the assay was immunoSEQ multiplex PCR. This sample has under 1 million clones, with 90% to 95% found just once. Positively selected for CCR7, the CD45RO-negative cells used as naive CD8 cells excluded terminally differentiated effector memory CD45RA+ cells. The sample was naive CD8+ T cells sorted from blood. Source of these receptors: a man aged 25 to 40 in good health.

The rearrangement uses TRBV6-1 and TRBJ1-5, with D maybe TRBD1 (6 bases). Per germline, CDR1 MNHNS and CDR2 SASEGT. The CDR3 totals 15 residues. Trimming took off 4 bases at V and 6 bases at J, with 16 bases between the two ends. The CDR3 loop reads CASSAPQGPIQPQHF. CDR3 coding DNA: TGTGCCAGCAGTGCCCCTCAGGGGCCGATTCAGCCCCAGCATTTT.

Worth noting for this clone: Different DNA sequences within this sample yield the same CDR3. V usage is TRBV27 and J usage is TRBJ2-1; TRBD1 matches 7 bases. This CDR3 contains 13 residues. V was pared by 8 bases and J by 4 bases, with 5 bases of the junction left unmatched. Per the germline V gene, CDR1 is MNHEY and CDR2 is SMNVEV (reference sequence). Here the CDR3 DNA reads TGTGCCAGCCGGGACAGACCTTACAATGAGCAGTTCTTC. Amino acid sequence: CASRDRPYNEQFF.

The chain recombines TRBV27 with TRBJ2-1; 7 positions match TRBD2. The germline gives CDR1 MNHEY, CDR2 SMNVEV (reference sequence). After removal of 1 base from V and 9 bases from J, the junction contained 9 bases not matched to a gene. This CDR3 is 15 amino acids long. The CDR3 sequence: CASSLLGEGLVEQFF. CDR3 DNA sequence: TGTGCCAGCAGTTTATTGGGGGAGGGCCTCGTTGAGCAGTTCTTC.

CDR3 protein: CASSSPIQGADYGYTF. DNA for the CDR3: TGTGCCAGCAGCTCCCCCATACAGGGGGCGGACTATGGCTACACCTTC. The chain recombines TRBV7-2 with TRBJ1-2; 9 bases agree with TRBD1. CDR1 is SGHTA and CDR2 is FQGNSA in the germline V gene. There are 16 residues in the CDR3. The V and J ends lost 4 bases and 3 bases, in that order; junction bases with no gene match: 9.

The chain couples TRBV11-2 to TRBJ2-1, with 7 positions matching TRBD2. The CDR3 consists of 16 residues. The junction had 15 bases not matched to a gene; V was cut back by 5 bases and J by 8 bases. Germline V gene data show CDR1 as SGHAT and CDR2 as FQNNGV. The CDR3 loop is CASSPTLAAFEDEQFF. In DNA form, the CDR3 reads TGTGCCAGCAGCCCGACCCTAGCGGCGTTTGAGGATGAGCAGTTCTTC.

DNA of the CDR3: TGCGCCAGTAATTCGCGAGGCACCTACAATGAGCAGTTCTTC. Protein sequence: CASNSRGTYNEQFF. The chain has TRBV5-1 and TRBJ2-1; D is ambiguous. V was clipped by 8 bases and J by 2 bases, with 14 bases between them. The CDR3 is 14 residues long. Germline assignment: CDR1 SGHRS and CDR2 YFSETQ.

V and J are TRBV9 and TRBJ2-2; D is ambiguous. Looked up from germline, CDR1 is SGDLS and CDR2 is YYNGEE. The CDR3 is 13 amino acids. With 4 bases removed from V and 6 bases from J, the gap between germline ends came to 10 bases. The CDR3 nucleotides read TGTGCCAGCAGCTTCGTGAGCTCCGGGGAGCTGTTTTTT. It codes for CASSFVSSGELFF.

This clone was seen once. This chain uses TRBV5-4 with TRBJ2-7, with D possibly being TRBD2 (5 bases). The V end was cut by 2 bases, the J end by 1 base, with 16 bases between. This CDR3 is built from 16 residues. Per the germline V gene, CDR1 is SGHNT and CDR2 is YYREEE (reference sequence). In nucleotides, the CDR3 is TGTGCCAGCAGCTTCGGAGCGGACTCCTTTTCCTACGAGCAGTACTTC. Encoded protein: CASSFGADSFSYEQYF.

This chain links TRBV9 with TRBJ1-4, with D unclear. Trimming took off 4 bases at V and 6 bases at J, with 10 bases between the two ends. This CDR3 contains 13 residues. CDR1 SGDLS and CDR2 YYNGEE come from the germline V gene. CDR3 nucleotides: TGTGCCAGCAGCACGGGGAGCGATGAAAAACTGTTTTTT. As protein: CASSTGSDEKLFF.

Of note for this clone: The sample holds other DNA sequences that translate to the same CDR3. The genes are TRBV11-2 and TRBJ2-7, with TRBD2 matching 7 bases. With 1 base clipped from V and 4 bases from J, the junction kept 1 base outside the gene matches. This CDR3 is 13 amino acids long. Germline CDR1 and CDR2: SGHAT and FQNNGV. CDR3 protein: CASSLGGGYEQYF. The CDR3 nucleotides are TGTGCCAGCAGCTTAGGGGGAGGGTACGAGCAGTACTTC.

The chain carries TRBV7-9 and TRBJ1-1; D may be TRBD1 (5 bases). V was trimmed by 5 bases and J by 3 bases, leaving 16 bases between them. Per germline, CDR1 SEHNR and CDR2 FQNEAQ (reference sequence). The length of the CDR3 is 15 residues. CDR3 sequence: CASSPGQRVDTEAFF. The CDR3 nucleotides read TGTGCCAGCAGCCCCGGACAAAGGGTTGACACTGAAGCTTTCTTT.

This clone was detected only once. The chain is built from TRBV5-4 and TRBJ2-3; perhaps TRBD2 as D (6 bases). CDR1 SGHNT and CDR2 YYREEE come from the germline V gene (reference sequence). The CDR3 totals 17 residues. The V end was cut by 1 base, the J end by 2 bases, with 17 bases between. The CDR3 coding sequence is TGTGCCAGCAGCTTGCGTATGGGACTGATAACCACAGATACGCAGTATTTT. This translates into CASSLRMGLITTDTQYF.

This clone has just a few counts. This sequence joins TRBV10-1 and TRBJ2-1, with D possibly TRBD1 on 5 matching bases. Trimming removed 3 bases at V and 3 bases at J, with 9 bases between. The V gene's germline CDR1 is WNHNN and CDR2 SYGVQD (reference sequence). The CDR3 totals 14 residues. CDR3: CASSDTDSYNEQFF. DNA for the CDR3: TGCGCCAGCAGTGATACCGACAGCTACAATGAGCAGTTCTTC.

This chain joins TRBV15 and TRBJ1-3; TRBD1 is a possible D gene (5 bases). There are 12 residues in the CDR3. Trimming removed 9 bases at V and 1 base at J, with 7 bases between. CDR1 is LNHNV and CDR2 is YYDKDF in the germline V gene (reference sequence). In DNA form, the CDR3 reads TGTGCCACTCAGGGTTCTGGAAACACCATATATTTT. This encodes CATQGSGNTIYF.

The CDR3 spells CASSMSPRQTSNQPQHF. CDR3 in DNA: TGTGCCAGTAGTATGTCTCCCCGGCAGACTAGCAATCAGCCCCAGCATTTT. The chain links TRBV19 to TRBJ1-5; no clear D. Trimming pared 3 bases from V and 0 bases from J, leaving 15 bases between. Germline loops: CDR1 LNHDA, CDR2 SQIVND (reference sequence). The CDR3 has 17 residues.

The chain uses TRBV28 and TRBJ2-7; a possible D gene is TRBD1 (5 bases). The germline V gene has CDR1 MDHEN and CDR2 SYDVKM. This CDR3 comprises 15 residues. V lost 3 bases, J lost 1 base, and 13 bases lay in between. The CDR3 coding sequence is TGTGCCAGCAGTTTTACGCCAGGGTCATCCTACGAGCAGTACTTC. Amino acid sequence: CASSFTPGSSYEQYF.

The chain links TRBV5-4 to TRBJ2-1, with 7 bases fitting TRBD1. CDR1 is SGHNT and CDR2 is YYREEE in the germline V gene (reference sequence). This CDR3 is built from 15 residues. J lost 6 bases, V lost 4 bases, and 10 bases had no gene match. The CDR3 bases are TGTGCCAGCAGCGCCCCGGGACAGCAACGCAATGAGCAGTTCTTC. It yields the protein CASSAPGQQRNEQFF.

V gene TRBV27 combines with J gene TRBJ1-4, with D unresolved. The CDR3 has 16 amino acids. Germline V gene data show CDR1 as MNHEY and CDR2 as SMNVEV (reference sequence). The V gene lost 2 bases and the J gene lost 6 bases, with 16 bases spanning the gap. The CDR3 DNA follows: TGTGCCAGCAGTTTAGACGGCACGCATCGGCATGAAAAACTGTTTTTT. Translating it yields CASSLDGTHRHEKLFF. The full variable domain, in which reference TRBV27 and TRBJ1-4 provide the parts outside the CDR3, is EAQVTQNPRYLITVTGKKLTVTCSQNMNHEYMSWYRQDPGLGLRQIYYSMNVEVTDKGDVPEGYKVSRKEKRNFPLILESPSPNQTSLYFCASSLDGTHRHEKLFFGSGTQLSVL.

The chain combines TRBV14 with TRBJ1-1, with 7 bases that match TRBD1. The CDR3 is 17 residues long. CDR1 SGHDN and CDR2 FVKESK come from the germline V gene. Trimming took 2 bases from V and 1 from J; bases not matched to a gene: 10. CDR3 in amino acids: CASSQRMDRSKNTEAFF. The CDR3 DNA reads as TGTGCCAGCAGCCAACGGATGGACAGGAGCAAGAACACTGAAGCTTTCTTT.

The chain joins TRBV7-6 to TRBJ2-1; 7 nucleotides align to TRBD2. V shed 1 base and J 0 bases; nucleotides not matched to a gene: 12. The CDR3 is 19 residues long. Germline V lookup: CDR1 SGHVS, CDR2 FNYEAQ. Here the CDR3 reads CASSLGAGSSGPSYNEQFF. CDR3 DNA sequence: TGTGCCAGCAGCTTAGGGGCAGGATCTAGCGGACCCTCCTACAATGAGCAGTTCTTC.

With regard to this clone: Distinct nucleotide sequences in the sample also encode this CDR3. The rearrangement uses TRBV9 and TRBJ2-1; 11 bases are shared with TRBD2. V shed 3 bases and J 1 base; nucleotides not matched to a gene: 3. Per the germline V gene, CDR1 is SGDLS and CDR2 is YYNGEE. The CDR3 is made up of 16 amino acids. CDR3 in amino acids: CASSGSSGRSYNEQFF. In DNA form, the CDR3 reads TGTGCCAGCAGCGGCTCTAGCGGGAGGTCCTACAATGAGCAGTTCTTC.

With respect to this clone: The junction differs from germline at one of its ends, possibly a read error. The chain carries TRBV6-5 and TRBJ1-5; D is unresolved. Germline CDR1 and CDR2: MNHEY and SVGAGI. CDR3 length equals 14 residues. CDR3 sequence: CASSYSLYGPRGDF. The DNA for the CDR3 is TGTGCCAGCAGTTACTCGCTTTACGGCCCCCGCGGGGATTTT.

J is TRBJ2-1 and V is TRBV5-1; TRBD2 matches at 14 bases. The V segment lost 4 bases and the J segment 5 bases; nucleotides outside the gene matches: 5. The CDR3 covers 16 residues. CDR1 SGHRS and CDR2 YFSETQ come from the germline V gene. Here the CDR3 reads CASSEGLAGVNNEQFF. In DNA form, the CDR3 reads TGCGCCAGCAGCGAGGGACTAGCGGGAGTAAACAATGAGCAGTTCTTC. Complete variable domain (other parts from reference TRBV5-1 and TRBJ2-1): KAGVTQTPRYLIKTRGQQVTLSCSPISGHRSVSWYQQTPGQGLQFLFEYFSETQRNKGNFPGRFSGRQFSNSRSEMNVSTLELGDSALYLCASSEGLAGVNNEQFFGPGTRLTVL.

The chain joins TRBV7-9 to TRBJ2-7; D is ambiguous. Looked up from germline, CDR1 is SEHNR and CDR2 is FQNEAQ (reference sequence). With 5 bases removed from V and 7 bases from J, the gap between germline ends came to 12 bases. The CDR3 consists of 12 residues. The DNA for the CDR3 is TGTGCCAGCAGCCTGGCTTGGGCGGAGCAGTACTTC. Translating gives CASSLAWAEQYF.

This sequence joins TRBV28 and TRBJ2-7; tentatively, D is TRBD2 (6 bases). Germline CDR1 and CDR2: MDHEN and SYDVKM. V lost 8 bases and J lost 0, with 26 bases in between. The CDR3 loop spans 18 amino acids. CDR3 sequence: CASLGVTGSPTNSYEQYF. The CDR3 region has the DNA TGTGCCAGCCTGGGGGTGACCGGGAGCCCGACCAACTCCTACGAGCAGTACTTC.

The count of this clone is one. The chain has TRBV13 and TRBJ2-7; TRBD2 matches at 7 bases. Losses at the gene ends were 3 bases for V and 4 bases for J; bases not matched to a gene: 6. CDR1 PRHDT and CDR2 FYEKMQ come from the germline V gene (reference sequence). This CDR3 has 14 amino acids. CDR3 protein: CASSLGLSKYEQYF. The CDR3 nucleotides read TGTGCCAGCAGCTTGGGACTATCTAAGTACGAGCAGTACTTC.

This clone was seen a few times. V gene TRBV7-2 combines with J gene TRBJ1-5, with D unclear. Trimming took off 1 base at V and 3 bases at J, with 16 bases between the two ends. Germline values: CDR1 SGHTA, CDR2 FQGNSA. The CDR3 has 17 residues. CDR3: CASSLVPLSMDNQPQHF. CDR3 bases: TGTGCCAGCAGCTTAGTCCCTCTTTCGATGGACAATCAGCCCCAGCATTTT.

The J gene is TRBJ2-1, the V gene TRBV9; unclear D gene. The V end was cut by 0 bases, the J end by 6 bases, with 10 bases between. This CDR3 region has 14 residues. Looked up from germline, CDR1 is SGDLS and CDR2 is YYNGEE. This chain's CDR3 is CASSVVGSSNEQFF. In nucleotides, the CDR3 is TGTGCCAGCAGCGTAGTGGGCTCCAGCAATGAGCAGTTCTTC.

The V gene is TRBV10-2, the J gene TRBJ2-7, with TRBD2 matching over 10 bases. CDR3 size: 13 residues. V lost 10 bases to trimming and J lost 3 bases; unmatched junction nucleotides: 6. Germline CDR1 WSHSY, CDR2 SAAADI. The CDR3 coding sequence is TGCGCCACCGAATCTAGCGGGAGCTACGAGCAGTACTTC. Its protein product is CATESSGSYEQYF.

The V call is TRBV5-6, the J call TRBJ2-7; no definite D call. Trimming left V 4 bases short and J 3 bases short, with 11 bases between. The CDR3 covers 13 residues. Germline assignment: CDR1 SGHDT and CDR2 YYEEEE. This CDR3 reads CASSRPLVYEQYF. The CDR3 bases are TGTGCCAGCAGCCGCCCTCTGGTCTACGAGCAGTACTTC. Full variable domain (missing parts from reference TRBV5-6 and TRBJ2-7): DAGVTQSPTHLIKTRGQQVTLRCSPKSGHDTVSWYQQALGQGPQFIFQYYEEEERQRGNFPDRFSGHQFPNYSSELNVNALLLGDSALYLCASSRPLVYEQYFGPGTRLTVT.